Sequencing of this T cell receptor beta chain was carried out in a study of CD8+CD57+ T cells in acquired aplastic anemia. About the research overall: Quantities of DNA derived from sorted CD4+ and CD8+ cells averaged approximately 3.5 ug. Read counts for CD4+ cells (from healthy donors) averaged about 11 million. Findings of the study overall: Significant differences in CD8+ Simpson's diversity were not observed between patients and controls. Shared by patients and controls, approximately 29 CD8+ CDR3s were abundant in patients.

With regard to this clonotype: As yet, its antigen is unknown. Being one base from a much bigger clone, this may be a read error. The missing conserved phenylalanine or tryptophan at the end of this CDR3 makes a read error likely.

Germline V gives CDR1 SEHNR, CDR2 FQNEAQ (reference sequence). CDR3 length equals 14 residues. Trimming removed 5 bases at V and 8 bases at J, with 13 bases between. Template material for TCR beta VDJ and CDR3 profiling consisted of genomic DNA. TCRdb reprocessed the reads via MiXCR and lists one record per CDR3 protein. The sample lists some 150,000 distinct CDR3 sequences, less than 45% seen once, with 8.4% in the top ten. The clonotype originates from a human donor in good health, serving as a control. The chain joins TRBV7-9 to TRBJ1-6, with D possibly matching TRBD1 (6 bases). Sequencing was performed on sorted CD4+, CD8+, or CD8+CD57+ T cells (not recorded which) from PBMCs. CDR3 nucleotides: TGTGCCAGCAGCATCTCCGGGGGCTATTCACCCCTCCACCTT. It codes for CASSISGGYSPLHL.